This TCR beta chain originates from a study of beta chain features in type 1 diabetes. This clone was counted a few times. TCRB transcripts that were expressed got sequenced, as all of the isolated RNA had been reverse transcribed. Libraries were prepared by immunoSEQ multiplex PCR; TCRdb keeps only in-frame clonotypes and omits some of them. The table lists hundreds of thousands of clones, 30% of them singletons. V gave up 4 bases and J gave up 14 bases, with 19 bases separating them. Germline V lookup: CDR1 SGHTA, CDR2 FQGNSA. The CDR3 extends over 13 amino acids. The chain has TRBV7-2 and TRBJ2-3, with D possibly called TRBD1 or TRBD2 (5 bases each). The TCR was taken from a man between 18 and 35 years old in good health. Source material: naive CD4+ T cells from blood. CDR3 nucleotides: TGTGCCAGCAGCTGGGACGGCCGGGACCTGAGGTATTTT. This translates into CASSWDGRDLRYF.